Here is one TCR beta chain with its context. The data were taken from a study of PD-L1 blockade in urothelial cancer. Study summary: Blood was analyzed 3 weeks (second dose) and 6 weeks after treatment start.

The method was immunoSEQ multiplex PCR; TCRdb's version includes in-frame clones alone and lacks a portion of them. The data show 71,000 or so clones, roughly 91% seen once. The CDR3 contains 15 residues. The V segment lost 3 bases and the J segment 3 bases; nucleotides outside the gene matches: 7. The germline V gene encodes CDR1 SGHDN and CDR2 FVKESK. The rearrangement joins TRBV14 to TRBJ2-7; 8 nucleotides align to TRBD1. This TCR derives from a man aged 55 to 70 with urothelial cancer. The specimen was PBMCs, collected around atezolizumab (anti-PD-L1) treatment. CDR3 in amino acids: CASSHGQGSFYEQYF. CDR3 DNA: TGTGCCAGCAGCCACGGACAGGGCTCATTCTACGAGCAGTACTTC.